This T cell receptor (beta chain) is drawn from a study of shared clonotypes between healthy human individuals. Study results and caveats: Relative to memory subsets, naive subsets generally showed larger estimated richness. The sharing of about 5% of naive CD4 clonotypes was seen across several donors. Few donors restricted represented genetic and exposure-history diversity.

Clones were sequenced by immunoSEQ multiplex PCR, and TCRdb holds only the in-frame ones, with some missing. The repertoire holds some 500,000 clones, with approximately 95% as singletons. Of note for this clone: No antigen is known for it.

This sequence was found in a woman younger than 45 in good health. Sequencing was performed on naive CD4+ T cells sorted from blood. Subset of the sample: CD45RA+ positively selected.

The CDR3 protein is CASSLKGVGSYEQYF. The CDR3 nucleotides read TGCGCCAGCAGCTTAAAAGGTGTAGGATCCTACGAGCAGTACTTC. The chain recombines TRBV5-1 with TRBJ2-7; D remains ambiguous. CDR3 length equals 15 residues. CDR1 and CDR2 from the germline V gene are SGHRS and YFSETQ. With 2 bases removed from V and 1 base from J, the gap between germline ends came to 13 bases.